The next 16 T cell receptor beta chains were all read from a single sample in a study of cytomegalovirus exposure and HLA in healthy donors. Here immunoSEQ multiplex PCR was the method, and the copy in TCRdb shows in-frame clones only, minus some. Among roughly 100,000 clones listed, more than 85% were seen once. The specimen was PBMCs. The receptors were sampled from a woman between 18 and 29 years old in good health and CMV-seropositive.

The CDR3 DNA sequence: TGTGCCAGCAGCGTAGTAGTTAGCGGGGTCGAGGGTTACAATGAGCAGTTCTTC. Its translation: CASSVVVSGVEGYNEQFF. V gene TRBV9 combines with J gene TRBJ2-1, with 8 bases lining up with TRBD2. In germline, CDR1 is SGDLS, CDR2 YYNGEE. V lost 0 bases, J lost 4 bases, and 12 bases stayed unmatched. The CDR3 consists of 18 residues.

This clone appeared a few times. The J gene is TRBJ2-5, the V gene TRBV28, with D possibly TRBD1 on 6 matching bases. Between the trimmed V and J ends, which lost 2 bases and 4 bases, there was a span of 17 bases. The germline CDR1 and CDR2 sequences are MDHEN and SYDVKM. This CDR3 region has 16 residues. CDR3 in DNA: TGTGCCAGCAGTTTAATAGGCAGGGGTGCAAGAGAGACCCAGTACTTC. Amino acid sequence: CASSLIGRGARETQYF.

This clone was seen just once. CDR3 loop: CASGQGGEGDTQYF. As DNA, the CDR3 is TGCGCCAGCGGCCAGGGGGGCGAGGGAGATACGCAGTATTTT. The rearrangement uses TRBV10-1 and TRBJ2-3; tentatively, D is TRBD1 (7 bases). CDR1 and CDR2 (germline): WNHNN, SYGVQD (reference sequence). The CDR3 has 14 amino acids. The V and J ends lost 8 bases and 5 bases respectively, with 17 bases between them.

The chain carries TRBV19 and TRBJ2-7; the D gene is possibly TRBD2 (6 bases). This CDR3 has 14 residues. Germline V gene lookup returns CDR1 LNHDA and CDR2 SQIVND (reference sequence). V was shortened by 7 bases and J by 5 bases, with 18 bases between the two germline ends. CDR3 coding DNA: TGTGCCAGTACTCCCGGGGGAGGAGTGAACGAGCAGTACTTC. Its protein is CASTPGGGVNEQYF. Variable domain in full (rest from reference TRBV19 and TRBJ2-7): DGGITQSPKYLFRKEGQNVTLSCEQNLNHDAMYWYRQDPGQGLRLIYYSQIVNDFQKGDIAEGYSVSREKKESFPLTVTSAQKNPTAFYLCASTPGGGVNEQYFGPGTRLTVT.

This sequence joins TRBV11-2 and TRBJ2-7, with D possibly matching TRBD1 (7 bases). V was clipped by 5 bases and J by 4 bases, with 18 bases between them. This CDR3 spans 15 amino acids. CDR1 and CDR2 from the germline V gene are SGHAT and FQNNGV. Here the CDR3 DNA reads TGTGCCAGCAGCCGGGGGCCGGGACAGATTTACGAGCAGTACTTC. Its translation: CASSRGPGQIYEQYF.

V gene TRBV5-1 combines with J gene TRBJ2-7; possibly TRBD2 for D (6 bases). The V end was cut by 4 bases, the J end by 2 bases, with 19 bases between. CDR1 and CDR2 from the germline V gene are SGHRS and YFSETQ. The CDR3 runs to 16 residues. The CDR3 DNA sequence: TGCGCCAGCAGCCCTGGGGGGTCTCTGTCCCCCTACGAGCAGTACTTC. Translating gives CASSPGGSLSPYEQYF. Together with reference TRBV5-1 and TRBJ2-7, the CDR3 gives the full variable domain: KAGVTQTPRYLIKTRGQQVTLSCSPISGHRSVSWYQQTPGQGLQFLFEYFSETQRNKGNFPGRFSGRQFSNSRSEMNVSTLELGDSALYLCASSPGGSLSPYEQYFGPGTRLTVT.

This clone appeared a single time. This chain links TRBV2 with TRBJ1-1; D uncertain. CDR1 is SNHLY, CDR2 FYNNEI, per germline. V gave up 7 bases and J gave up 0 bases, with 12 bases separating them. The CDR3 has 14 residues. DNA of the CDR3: TGTGCCAGCAAGTCCAGTACACTGAACACTGAAGCTTTCTTT. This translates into CASKSSTLNTEAFF.

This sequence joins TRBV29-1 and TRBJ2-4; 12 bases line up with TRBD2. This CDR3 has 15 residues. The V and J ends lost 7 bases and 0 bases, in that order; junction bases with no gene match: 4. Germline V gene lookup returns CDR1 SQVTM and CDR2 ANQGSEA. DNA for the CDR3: TGCAGCGCCGGACTAGCGGGGTTAGCCAAAAACATTCAGTACTTC. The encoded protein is CSAGLAGLAKNIQYF.

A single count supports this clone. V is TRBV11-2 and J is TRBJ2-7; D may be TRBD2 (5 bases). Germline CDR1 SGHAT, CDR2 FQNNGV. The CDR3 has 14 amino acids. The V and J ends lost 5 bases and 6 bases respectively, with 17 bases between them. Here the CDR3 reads CASSQRGLFGEQYF. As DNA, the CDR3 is TGTGCCAGCAGCCAAAGAGGACTGTTCGGCGAGCAGTACTTC.

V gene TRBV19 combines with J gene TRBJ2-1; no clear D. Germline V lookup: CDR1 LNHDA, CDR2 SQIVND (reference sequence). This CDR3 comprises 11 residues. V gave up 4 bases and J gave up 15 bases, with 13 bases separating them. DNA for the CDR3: TGTGCCAGTAGTAATCGGGTCCTGAGGTTCTTC. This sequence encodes CASSNRVLRFF.

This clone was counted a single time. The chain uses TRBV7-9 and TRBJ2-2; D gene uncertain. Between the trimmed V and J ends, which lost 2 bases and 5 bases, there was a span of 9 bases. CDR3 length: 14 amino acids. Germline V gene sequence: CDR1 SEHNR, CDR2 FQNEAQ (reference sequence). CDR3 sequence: CASSLTGRTGELFF. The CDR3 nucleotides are TGTGCCAGCAGCTTAACGGGTAGAACCGGGGAGCTGTTTTTT.

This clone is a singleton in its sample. As DNA, the CDR3 is TGTGCCTGGTGCCCAGACTTCTTGAGTGAAGCTTTCTTT. Protein product: CAWCPDFLSEAFF. The chain recombines TRBV30 with TRBJ1-1; unclear D gene. The CDR3 is 13 residues long. In germline, CDR1 is GTSNPN, CDR2 SVGIG (reference sequence). V lost 5 bases and J lost 7, with 17 bases in between.

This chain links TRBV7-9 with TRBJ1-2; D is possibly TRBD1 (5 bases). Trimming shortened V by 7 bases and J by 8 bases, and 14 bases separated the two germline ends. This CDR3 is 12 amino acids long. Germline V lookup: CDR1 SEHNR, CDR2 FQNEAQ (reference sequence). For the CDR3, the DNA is TGTGCCAGCAACCAGGGAAGACCCGGCTACACCTTC. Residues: CASNQGRPGYTF.

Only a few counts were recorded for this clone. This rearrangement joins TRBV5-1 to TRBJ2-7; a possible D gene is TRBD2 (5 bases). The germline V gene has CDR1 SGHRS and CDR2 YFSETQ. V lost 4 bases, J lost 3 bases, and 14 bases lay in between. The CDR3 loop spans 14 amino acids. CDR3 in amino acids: CASSPTRAVYEQYF. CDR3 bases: TGCGCCAGCAGCCCGACGAGGGCAGTCTACGAGCAGTACTTC.

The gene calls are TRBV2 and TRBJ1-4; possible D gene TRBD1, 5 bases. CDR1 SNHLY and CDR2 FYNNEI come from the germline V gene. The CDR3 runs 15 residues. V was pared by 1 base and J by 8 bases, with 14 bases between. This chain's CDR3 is CASSEEVRAGEKLFF. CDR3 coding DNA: TGTGCCAGCAGTGAAGAAGTCAGGGCAGGGGAAAAACTGTTTTTT.

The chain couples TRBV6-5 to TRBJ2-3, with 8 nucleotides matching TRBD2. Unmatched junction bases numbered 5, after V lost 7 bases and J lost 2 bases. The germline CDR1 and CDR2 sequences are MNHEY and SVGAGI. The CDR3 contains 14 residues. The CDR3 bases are TGTGCCAGCAACGGGGGGGGGTCCACAGATACGCAGTATTTT. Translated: CASNGGGSTDTQYF.